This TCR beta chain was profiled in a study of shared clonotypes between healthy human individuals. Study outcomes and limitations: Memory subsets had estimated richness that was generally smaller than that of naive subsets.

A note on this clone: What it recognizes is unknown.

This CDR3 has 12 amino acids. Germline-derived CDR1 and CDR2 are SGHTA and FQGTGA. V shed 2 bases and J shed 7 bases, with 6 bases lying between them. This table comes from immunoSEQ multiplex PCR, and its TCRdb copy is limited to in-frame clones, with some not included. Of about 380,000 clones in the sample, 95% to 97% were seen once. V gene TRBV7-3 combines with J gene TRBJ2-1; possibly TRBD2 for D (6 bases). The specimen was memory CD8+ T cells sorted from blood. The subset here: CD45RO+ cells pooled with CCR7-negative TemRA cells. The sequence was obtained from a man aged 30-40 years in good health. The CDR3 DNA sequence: TGTGCCAGCAGCTTAGGGACTAATGAGCAGTTCTTC. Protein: CASSLGTNEQFF.